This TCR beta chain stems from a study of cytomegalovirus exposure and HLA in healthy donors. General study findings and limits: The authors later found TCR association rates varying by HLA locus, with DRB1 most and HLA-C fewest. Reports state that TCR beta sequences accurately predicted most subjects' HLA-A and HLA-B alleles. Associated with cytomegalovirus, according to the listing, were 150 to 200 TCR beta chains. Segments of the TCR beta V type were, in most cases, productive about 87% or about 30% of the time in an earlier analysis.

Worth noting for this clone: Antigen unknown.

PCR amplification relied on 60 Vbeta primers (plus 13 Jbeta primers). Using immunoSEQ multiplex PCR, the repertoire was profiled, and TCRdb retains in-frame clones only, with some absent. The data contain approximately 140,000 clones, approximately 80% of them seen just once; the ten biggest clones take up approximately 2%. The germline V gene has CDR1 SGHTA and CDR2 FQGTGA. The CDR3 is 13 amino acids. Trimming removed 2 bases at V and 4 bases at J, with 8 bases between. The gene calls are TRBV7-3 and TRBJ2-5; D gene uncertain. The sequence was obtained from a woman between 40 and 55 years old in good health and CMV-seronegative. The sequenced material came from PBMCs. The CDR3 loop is CASSLGRLETQYF. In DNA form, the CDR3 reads TGTGCCAGCAGCTTAGGGCGTTTAGAGACCCAGTACTTC.